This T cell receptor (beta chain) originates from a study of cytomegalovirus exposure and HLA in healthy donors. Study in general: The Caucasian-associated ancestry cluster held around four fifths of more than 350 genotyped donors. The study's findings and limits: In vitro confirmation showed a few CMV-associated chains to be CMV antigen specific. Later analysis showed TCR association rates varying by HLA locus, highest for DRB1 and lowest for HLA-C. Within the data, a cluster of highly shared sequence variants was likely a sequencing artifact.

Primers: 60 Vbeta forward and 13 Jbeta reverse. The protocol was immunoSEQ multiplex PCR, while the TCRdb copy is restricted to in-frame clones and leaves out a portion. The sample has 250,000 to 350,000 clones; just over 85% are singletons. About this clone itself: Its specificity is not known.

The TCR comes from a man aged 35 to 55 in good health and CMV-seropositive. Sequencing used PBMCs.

The CDR3 nucleotides are TGTGCCAGCAGCGCCATAGGACAGAGCACAGATACGCAGTATTTT. It encodes CASSAIGQSTDTQYF. V is TRBV9 and J is TRBJ2-3, with a possible D match to TRBD1 (6 bases). Trimming removed 3 bases from V and 0 bases from J, with 11 bases in between. Germline lookup yields CDR1 SGDLS and CDR2 YYNGEE. This CDR3 is 15 amino acids long.